These 23 T cell receptor beta chains were sequenced from one sample in a study of response to subunit inactivated influenza vaccine. TCRdb reanalysed the RT-PCR reads using MiXCR and keeps one entry per CDR3 protein. The sample comprises hundreds of thousands of distinct CDR3 sequences, approximately 7.1% of which are singletons, and 13% rests with the top ten. The source was PBMCs from blood, collected about 24 months after vaccination. All receptors derive from a man aged 45 to 75 who received an inactivated influenza vaccine.

This clonotype was seen ten or more times. The chain couples TRBV30 to TRBJ2-1; D is ambiguous. This CDR3 region has 15 residues. CDR1 and CDR2 (germline): GTSNPN, SVGIG (reference sequence). The germline V and J ends were trimmed by 1 base and 0 bases, with 10 bases remaining between them. The CDR3 DNA is TGTGCCTGGAGTGCCGGGTCCAGCTCCTACAATGAGCAGTTCTTC. Translated: CAWSAGSSSYNEQFF. Full variable domain (outside the CDR3, taken from reference TRBV30 and TRBJ2-1): SQTIHQWPATLVQPVGSPLSLECTVEGTSNPNLYWYRQAAGRGLQLLFYSVGIGQISSEVPQNLSASRPQDRQFILSSKKLLLSDSGFYLCAWSAGSSSYNEQFFGPGTRLTVL.

The chain uses TRBV6-2 or TRBV6-3 and TRBJ2-2; no clear D gene. Germline V lookup: CDR1 MNHEY, CDR2 SVGEGT. The V end lost 5 bases, the J end lost 4 bases, and 8 bases lay between the germline ends. The CDR3 is 13 amino acids. CDR3: CASSQYTTGELFF. The CDR3 DNA reads TGTGCCAGCAGTCAATACACCACCGGGGAGCTGTTTTTT.

The V and J genes are TRBV5-1 and TRBJ2-3; the match to TRBD2 covers 9 bases. The length of the CDR3 is 17 residues. Per germline, CDR1 SGHRS and CDR2 YFSETQ. Trimming at V came to 0 bases and at J to 0 bases, leaving 5 bases not matched to a gene. CDR3 sequence reads: CASSLDSGGPSTDTQYF. CDR3 bases: TGCGCCAGCAGCTTGGATAGCGGGGGACCTAGCACAGATACGCAGTATTTT.

This clonotype has ten or more counts. The chain carries TRBV7-9 and TRBJ2-4, with 10 bases identical to TRBD2. Germline assignment: CDR1 SEHNR and CDR2 FQNEAQ (reference sequence). CDR3 length: 17 amino acids. With 5 bases clipped from V and 2 bases from J, the junction kept 9 bases outside the gene matches. CDR3 nucleotide sequence: TGTGCCAGCAGCCCCAAAGCGGGAGGGGGTACCAAAAACATTCAGTACTTC. Encoded protein: CASSPKAGGGTKNIQYF.

The genes are TRBV5-6 and TRBJ2-7; perhaps TRBD1 as D (6 bases). This CDR3 has 17 amino acids. The germline V gene encodes CDR1 SGHDT and CDR2 YYEEEE. V was shortened by 4 bases and J by 0 bases, with 20 bases between the two germline ends. The CDR3 here is CASSPALRTDLSYEQYF. In nucleotides, the CDR3 is TGTGCCAGCAGCCCTGCACTACGGACAGACCTCTCCTACGAGCAGTACTTC.

The gene calls are TRBV21-1 and TRBJ2-1; the table's D call, TRBD1, was not checked against the DNA. TRBV21-1 is shown as a pseudogene. The CDR3 covers 11 residues. The CDR3 region is CASSTTAGKFF. For the CDR3, the DNA is TGTGCCAGCAGCACGACAGCGGGGAAGTTCTTC.

At least ten counts were recorded for this clonotype. The gene calls are TRBV5-1 and TRBJ1-2; the D is unclear. The germline gives CDR1 SGHRS, CDR2 YFSETQ. With 2 bases removed from V and 6 bases from J, the gap between germline ends came to 17 bases. The CDR3 contains 15 residues. DNA for the CDR3: TGCGCCAGCAGCTTCCAACCGGGCTGGGTTGATGGCTACACCTTC. It yields the protein CASSFQPGWVDGYTF.

This chain connects TRBV7-2 to TRBJ2-1; no firm D call. Per the germline V gene, CDR1 is SGHTA and CDR2 is FQGNSA. V lost 1 base and J 10 bases, leaving 11 bases between the germline ends. The CDR3 sequence is 13 residues long. DNA of the CDR3: TGTGCCAGCAGCTTAGTTGTGCTTCGCGAGCAGTTCTTC. It codes for CASSLVVLREQFF.

This clonotype was seen many times. This chain's CDR3 is CASSPNDVAPQHF. The CDR3, as DNA: TGTGCCAGCAGCCCGAATGATGTGGCGCCCCAGCATTTT. This sequence joins TRBV3-1 and TRBJ1-5; D unclear. The CDR3 runs 13 residues. V dropped 4 bases and J dropped 9 bases, with 13 bases sitting between them. CDR1 is LGHDT and CDR2 is YNNKEL in the germline V gene (reference sequence).

This clonotype was counted only a few times. As DNA, the CDR3 is TGTGCCAAAGGGTCACGAGGCACAGATACGCAGTATTTT. Protein product: CAKGSRGTDTQYF. The rearrangement links TRBV2 to TRBJ2-3; D is undetermined. Trimming cost V 10 bases and J 1 base, with 12 bases left between them. Germline CDR1 is SNHLY and CDR2 is FYNNEI. There are 13 residues in the CDR3.

This clonotype was recorded at least ten times. The V gene is TRBV27, the J gene TRBJ2-1; TRBD2 matches 14 bases. The trim removed 5 bases at V and 6 bases at J, leaving 3 bases unmatched. CDR1 and CDR2 from the germline V gene are MNHEY and SMNVEV (reference sequence). There are 15 residues in the CDR3. CDR3 in DNA: TGTGCCAGCAGTCTCGGGACTAGCGGGAGCAATGAGCAGTTCTTC. This translates into CASSLGTSGSNEQFF.

The chain joins TRBV7-2 to TRBJ2-3; 10 bases line up with TRBD2. This CDR3 has 13 amino acids. V trimming: 6 bases; J trimming: 6 bases; junction bases outside the gene matches: 3. The V gene's germline CDR1 is SGHTA and CDR2 FQGNSA. The CDR3 reads CASRLSGGDTQYF. The CDR3 DNA sequence: TGTGCCAGCAGACTTAGCGGGGGGGATACGCAGTATTTT. The full variable domain, in which reference TRBV7-2 and TRBJ2-3 provide the parts outside the CDR3, is GAGVSQSPSNKVTEKGKDVELRCDPISGHTALYWYRQSLGQGLEFLIYFQGNSAPDKSGLPSDRFSAERTGGSVSTLTIQRTQQEDSAVYLCASRLSGGDTQYFGPGTRLTVL.

The rearrangement joins TRBV6-2 or TRBV6-3 to TRBJ2-7; 11 bases map to TRBD2. The CDR3 length is 16 residues. V lost 7 bases, J lost 5 bases, and 13 bases stayed unmatched. Germline values: CDR1 MNHEY, CDR2 SVGEGT. CDR3 amino acids: CASTGISGRAINEQYF. CDR3 in DNA: TGTGCCAGCACAGGGATTAGCGGGAGGGCCATCAACGAGCAGTACTTC.

This clonotype was detected ten times or more. The chain links TRBV6-4 to TRBJ2-1, with 13 bases matching TRBD2. This CDR3 spans 20 amino acids. The V gene's germline CDR1 is MRHNA and CDR2 SNTAGT. Trimming removed 2 bases from V and 0 bases from J; junction bases left unmatched: 10. The CDR3 here is CASSDRTSGGPISSYNEQFF. The DNA of the CDR3 is TGTGCCAGCAGTGACAGGACTAGCGGGGGCCCTATTAGCTCCTACAATGAGCAGTTCTTC.

This clonotype was detected ten times or more. The gene calls are TRBV5-1 and TRBJ2-5; 9 nucleotides match TRBD1. This CDR3 is built from 14 residues. V gave up 3 bases and J gave up 3 bases; unmatched junction bases: 3. Germline V lookup: CDR1 SGHRS, CDR2 YFSETQ. The CDR3: CASSSGQGKETQYF. The DNA for the CDR3 is TGCGCCAGCAGCTCGGGACAGGGTAAAGAGACCCAGTACTTC.

This clonotype has ten or more counts. This sequence joins TRBV20-1 and TRBJ1-1; the match to TRBD1 covers 7 bases. V shed 0 bases, J shed 0 bases, and the junction held 7 bases outside the gene matches. CDR3 size: 16 residues. The germline CDR1 and CDR2 sequences are DFQATT and SNEGSKA (reference sequence). The CDR3 loop is CSARDPQGFMNTEAFF. Here the CDR3 DNA reads TGCAGTGCTAGAGATCCACAGGGGTTCATGAACACTGAAGCTTTCTTT.

This clonotype has more than one count but fewer than ten. The rearrangement joins TRBV20-1 to TRBJ2-7; the match to TRBD1 covers 11 bases. The CDR3 is 13 residues long. V was pared by 5 bases and J by 9 bases, with 9 bases of the junction left unmatched. Germline V gene lookup returns CDR1 DFQATT and CDR2 SNEGSKA (reference sequence). The CDR3 reads CSAWTGGDLWQYF. The CDR3 DNA reads TGCAGTGCTTGGACAGGGGGCGACTTATGGCAGTACTTC.

This clonotype has ten or more counts. The CDR3: CSASSGGQEDEQYF. CDR3 in DNA: TGCAGTGCTAGTAGTGGTGGACAGGAGGACGAGCAGTACTTC. This chain connects TRBV20-1 to TRBJ2-7, with 7 bases that match TRBD1. Per germline, CDR1 DFQATT and CDR2 SNEGSKA (reference sequence). CDR3 size: 14 residues. V gave up 3 bases and J gave up 5 bases; unmatched junction bases: 10.

This clonotype was seen a handful of times. The chain uses TRBV7-2 and TRBJ2-3; D ambiguous. V lost 7 bases to trimming and J lost 0 bases, with 14 bases between them. Looked up from germline, CDR1 is SGHTA and CDR2 is FQGNSA. The CDR3 is made up of 15 amino acids. CDR3 bases: TGTGCCAGCATGTCTTCCTTCTTTAGCACAGATACGCAGTATTTT. This translates into CASMSSFFSTDTQYF. Using reference TRBV7-2 and TRBJ2-3 for the parts outside the CDR3, the full variable domain is GAGVSQSPSNKVTEKGKDVELRCDPISGHTALYWYRQSLGQGLEFLIYFQGNSAPDKSGLPSDRFSAERTGGSVSTLTIQRTQQEDSAVYLCASMSSFFSTDTQYFGPGTRLTVL.

The table lists this clonotype with many counts. V and J are TRBV12-3 or TRBV12-4 and TRBJ2-3; D is undetermined. V lost 2 bases and J 4 bases, leaving 10 bases between the germline ends. The CDR3 contains 14 residues. CDR3 bases: TGTGCCAGCAGTTTATCTGGCCACGCAGATACGCAGTATTTT. This codes for CASSLSGHADTQYF.

CDR3 bases: TGTGCCAGCAGCCAAGGCCAGGAACTCTCCTACGAGCAGTACTTC. Its protein product is CASSQGQELSYEQYF. This chain joins TRBV3-1 and TRBJ2-7, with D hard to call. The CDR3 length is 15 residues. The germline CDR1 and CDR2 sequences are LGHDT and YNNKEL (reference sequence). The ends were cut back, 1 base at V and 0 bases at J, with 10 bases in the middle.

This chain connects TRBV20-1 to TRBJ2-7, with D uncertain. The CDR3 consists of 13 residues. V was trimmed by 3 bases and J by 5 bases, leaving 14 bases between them. Germline V gene lookup returns CDR1 DFQATT and CDR2 SNEGSKA (reference sequence). In DNA form, the CDR3 reads TGCAGTGCTAGTCTCCTCCCGTTGAACGAGCAGTACTTC. Translated, it gives CSASLLPLNEQYF.

This clonotype was seen more than once but under ten times. The CDR3 nucleotides are TGTGCCAGCAGCCCCGGACAGGGTCTAGAATCCTATGGCTACACCTTC. Translation: CASSPGQGLESYGYTF. The chain joins TRBV12-3 or TRBV12-4 to TRBJ1-2; 8 bases match TRBD1. The ends lost 6 bases at V and 4 bases at J; junction bases unmatched: 13. The CDR3 spans 16 residues.